This T cell receptor delta chain was profiled in a study of gamma-delta chains in newborns, infants, children. Study at large: Microbial exposure reportedly drives polyclonal innate γδ T cell expansion after birth.

CDR3 size: 19 residues. In germline, CDR1 is GEAIGNYY, CDR2 EKD. Trimming cost V 3 bases and J 0 bases; bases outside gene matches: 16. TCRdb called clones from the reads again using CATT. The profile covers 8,500 to 14,000 delta-chain clones, with roughly 8% appearing a single time and approximately 3.4% taken by the ten largest. The receptor was derived from a child who was a newborn, infant or young child, either healthy, febrile or measles-vaccinated (not recorded which). Sequencing was done on a sample of blood. V and J are TRDV2 and TRDJ1; 9 bases agree with TRDD3. CDR3 loop: CACDAVLGEPRNYTDKLIF. The CDR3 DNA follows: TGTGCCTGTGACGCTGTACTGGGGGAACCCAGGAACTACACCGATAAACTCATCTTT.